Listed here is a single T cell receptor (beta chain). Its cognate antigen is unknown. These data originate in a study of shared clonotypes between healthy human individuals. Here immunoSEQ multiplex PCR was the method, and the copy in TCRdb shows in-frame clones only, minus some. The repertoire includes about 1.4 million clones, about 96% of them detected once, and approximately 1.2% sits in the top ten. CDR3 length equals 13 residues. V lost 4 bases to trimming and J lost 7 bases, with 11 bases between them. Per the germline V gene, CDR1 is MNHEY and CDR2 is SMNVEV (reference sequence). Overall study findings and caveats: Rarefaction exposed incomplete sorted-subset sequencing despite large depth.

The V and J genes are TRBV27 and TRBJ1-5; maybe TRBD1 (6 bases). Specimen: naive CD4+ T cells sorted from blood. Described subset: CD45RA+ positively selected. The origin of this receptor is a man aged 25 to 45 in good health. Here the CDR3 reads CASSYARGQPQHF. The CDR3 region has the DNA TGTGCCAGCAGTTATGCCAGGGGACAGCCCCAGCATTTT.